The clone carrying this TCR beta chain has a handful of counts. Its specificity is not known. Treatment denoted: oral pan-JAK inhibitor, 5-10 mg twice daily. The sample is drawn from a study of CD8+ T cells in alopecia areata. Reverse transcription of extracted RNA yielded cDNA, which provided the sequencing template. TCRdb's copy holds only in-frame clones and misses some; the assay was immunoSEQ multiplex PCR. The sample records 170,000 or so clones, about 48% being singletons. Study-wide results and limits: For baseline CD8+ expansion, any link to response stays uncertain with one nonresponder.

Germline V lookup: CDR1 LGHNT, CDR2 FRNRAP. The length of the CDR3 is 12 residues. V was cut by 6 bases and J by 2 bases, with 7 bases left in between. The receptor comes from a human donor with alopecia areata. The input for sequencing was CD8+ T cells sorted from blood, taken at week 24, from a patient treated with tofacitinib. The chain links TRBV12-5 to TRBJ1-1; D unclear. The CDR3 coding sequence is TGTGCTAGTGGCTACCTTAACACTGAAGCTTTCTTT. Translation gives CASGYLNTEAFF.